This T cell receptor beta chain was found in a study of regulatory and conventional T cells in RAG deficiency. Regarding the study as a whole: Other subsets showed approximately 10-fold reductions, but Treg unique TCR beta sequences fell 75 to 100-fold in these patients. Omenn patients showed >85% Treg-Tconv overlap and shorter CDR3 lengths. RAG-deficient patients showed markedly lower Shannon entropy and higher Simpson indices than control T-cell subsets.

CDR1 and CDR2 from the germline V gene are DFQATT and SNEGSKA (reference sequence). The CDR3 runs to 11 residues. Regulatory T cells were sorted from blood as CD4+ CD25-high CD127-low cells. Concerning this clone: Its matching antigen is unknown.

Profiling relied on immunoSEQ multiplex PCR, and the TCRdb table lists in-frame clones only, not all of them. Seen here are some 7,700 clones, around 93% observed once, and the top ten hold approximately 1.4%. These data were also reused for a study on regulatory T cells. That work adds: The PCR used 52 TRBV and 13 TRBJ primers. In patients, unique TRB V-J pairs were restricted and V/J usage skewed, especially in Tregs.

Sequences were obtained from CD127- CD25+ CD4+ Tregs sorted from blood. This chain connects TRBV20-1 to TRBJ2-3; D may be TRBD2 (5 bases). The TCR originated in a human donor in good health. CDR3: CSTKAPGTQYF. CDR3 DNA: TGCAGCACTAAGGCCCCGGGGACGCAGTATTTT.